This TCR beta chain is drawn from a study of T cells in Graves' hyperthyroidism and ophthalmopathy. Study-wide results and limits: Ophthalmopathy, which appeared later, was predicted by the model a median about 6 months before onset.

Worth noting for this clonotype: What it binds is not known.

The ends lost 0 bases at V and 4 bases at J; junction bases unmatched: 9. CDR1 is SGHVS, CDR2 FNYEAQ, per germline. The CDR3 runs to 17 residues. Regions amplified from RNA transcripts were the TCR beta CDR3 regions. The TCR CDR3 was amplified in a first-round RT-PCR using the HTBI primer set. TCRdb passed the multiplex PCR reads through MiXCR, listing each CDR3 protein once. The sample has some 490,000 distinct CDR3 sequences, less than 25% seen once. Ophthalmopathy patients had moderate-to-severe active disease, CAS ≥3, NOSPECS ≥4, and disease duration under 3 months. This clonotype was obtained from a woman in her sixties or seventies with Graves' ophthalmopathy. The sequenced sample consisted of blood. The chain links TRBV7-6 to TRBJ2-5; 9 nucleotides agree with TRBD2. The DNA for the CDR3 is TGTGCCAGCAGCTTAGCGAGGCTAGCGGGAAGAGGAGAGACCCAGTACTTC. It specifies CASSLARLAGRGETQYF.